This T cell receptor (beta chain) was observed in a study of blood T cell repertoires in COVID-19. CDR3 length: 15 amino acids. Trimming removed 1 base at V and 1 base at J, with 11 bases between. CDR1 is LNHNV and CDR2 is YYDKDF in the germline V gene (reference sequence). Study processing details: Amplification of reference gene primers was used by the study to estimate nucleated cell counts. Data came from immunoSEQ multiplex PCR; TCRdb stores just in-frame clones and leaves some out. For V, J and clone size, that table is used; D and trimming come from the DNA. The sample carries 150,000 to 200,000 clones, around 89% recorded once. Cohort placement rested on clinical history that participants reported themselves. Cohort 3 donors were reported recovered after two negative PCRs, clearance, or symptom resolution.

The source is a woman younger than 35 who had recovered from COVID-19. This chain links TRBV15 with TRBJ2-7; D may be TRBD1 (5 bases). The sample comprised PBMCs or T cells enriched from blood (not recorded which). This CDR3 is CATSRGDDSSYEQYF. CDR3 sequence (DNA): TGTGCCACCAGCAGAGGCGATGACAGTTCCTACGAGCAGTACTTC.